A single sample is the source of the 29 T cell receptor beta chains below, sequenced in a study of blood T cell repertoires in COVID-19. Method: immunoSEQ multiplex PCR; TCRdb's copy keeps in-frame clones and lacks some. The table lists about 150,000 clones, approximately 86% of them singletons. Sequenced material: PBMCs or T cells enriched from blood (not recorded which). These receptors came from a woman between 40 and 55 years old who had recovered from COVID-19.

The chain links TRBV6-5 to TRBJ1-4, with 7 bases aligning to TRBD1. V lost 5 bases to trimming and J lost 4 bases; unmatched junction nucleotides: 4. The V gene's germline CDR1 is MNHEY and CDR2 SVGAGI. There are 14 residues in the CDR3. CDR3 bases: TGTGCCAGCAGTCCCCGGGACAGTAATGAAAAACTGTTTTTT. Translated: CASSPRDSNEKLFF.

This rearrangement joins TRBV9 to TRBJ1-2, with TRBD1 identical over 8 bases. CDR3 length: 14 amino acids. V lost 3 bases, J lost 4 bases, and 5 bases stayed unmatched. Germline CDR1 and CDR2: SGDLS and YYNGEE. The CDR3 protein is CASSAPTGVYGYTF. CDR3 nucleotide sequence: TGTGCCAGCAGCGCGCCGACAGGGGTCTATGGCTACACCTTC.

The chain employs TRBV14 and TRBJ1-6, with D maybe TRBD1 (6 bases). Germline CDR1 SGHDN, CDR2 FVKESK. Trimming removed 3 bases from V and 10 bases from J, with 16 bases in between. CDR3 size: 15 residues. The CDR3 loop reads CASSQGGAGGSPLHF. The DNA for the CDR3 is TGTGCCAGCAGCCAGGGGGGGGCCGGGGGATCACCCCTCCACTTT.

The chain has TRBV19 and TRBJ1-2; 7 positions agree with TRBD1. This CDR3 has 13 amino acids. V shed 11 bases, J shed 3 bases, and the junction held 9 bases outside the gene matches. Germline CDR1 reads LNHDA; CDR2 reads SQIVND (reference sequence). The CDR3 region has the DNA TGTGCCGCAGTAGGGGGCAGGGACTATGGCTACACCTTC. This gives the protein CAAVGGRDYGYTF.

The rearrangement links TRBV6-5 to TRBJ1-1; D is undetermined. CDR1 is MNHEY, CDR2 SVGAGI, per germline. The CDR3 has 11 amino acids. V was shortened by 6 bases and J by 5 bases, with 7 bases between the two germline ends. The chain's CDR3 is CASRSNTEAFF. CDR3 bases: TGTGCCAGCAGGAGTAATACTGAAGCTTTCTTT.

CDR3 residues: CASSVDPEQPQHF. DNA of the CDR3: TGTGCCAGCAGCGTAGATCCGGAGCAGCCCCAGCATTTT. This chain joins TRBV9 and TRBJ1-5, with no clear D. V lost 0 bases, J lost 7 bases, and 8 bases lay in between. Germline V gives CDR1 SGDLS, CDR2 YYNGEE. CDR3 length: 13 residues.

The V gene is TRBV18, the J gene TRBJ2-1; TRBD1 agrees at 7 bases. CDR3 length: 16 residues. V shed 3 bases, J shed 4 bases, and the junction held 9 bases outside the gene matches. The germline CDR1 and CDR2 sequences are KGHSH and LQKENI. In DNA form, the CDR3 reads TGTGCCAGCTCACCGGTAGCAGGGGGATCTTACAATGAGCAGTTCTTC. Translated: CASSPVAGGSYNEQFF.

The chain links TRBV19 to TRBJ1-4; TRBD1 is a possible D gene (6 bases). The CDR3 runs to 15 residues. CDR1 and CDR2 from the germline V gene are LNHDA and SQIVND (reference sequence). Trimming removed 6 bases at V and 4 bases at J, with 15 bases between. CDR3 loop: CASSLLTGLNEKLFF. The DNA of the CDR3 is TGTGCCAGTAGCCTTCTGACAGGACTTAATGAAAAACTGTTTTTT.

The chain links TRBV7-9 to TRBJ2-7, with D unresolved. The CDR3 extends over 14 amino acids. The germline CDR1 and CDR2 sequences are SEHNR and FQNEAQ (reference sequence). Trimming cost V 0 bases and J 0 bases, with 6 bases left between them. CDR3 nucleotide sequence: TGTGCCAGCAGCTTAGCGGGCTTCTCCTACGAGCAGTACTTC. Translated: CASSLAGFSYEQYF.

This clone was observed once. The CDR3 sequence: CSASPLTRGETQYF. CDR3 nucleotides: TGCAGTGCTAGTCCCCTGACTAGAGGGGAGACCCAGTACTTC. This chain connects TRBV20-1 to TRBJ2-5; weak D call: TRBD2 (6 bases). Trimming pared 3 bases from V and 5 bases from J, leaving 16 bases between. The CDR3 has 14 amino acids. Per the germline V gene, CDR1 is DFQATT and CDR2 is SNEGSKA (reference sequence).

The rearrangement links TRBV6-2 or TRBV6-3 to TRBJ1-4; 9 positions agree with TRBD1. Trimming cost V 2 bases and J 7 bases; bases outside gene matches: 5. Germline CDR1 MNHEY, CDR2 SVGEGT. CDR3 length: 15 amino acids. The CDR3 reads CASSYLGQGFEKLFF. CDR3 sequence (DNA): TGTGCCAGCAGTTACCTCGGACAGGGGTTTGAAAAACTGTTTTTT.

The chain recombines TRBV5-1 with TRBJ2-3; 9 positions agree with TRBD2. This CDR3 is 16 amino acids long. CDR1 and CDR2 from the germline V gene are SGHRS and YFSETQ. The V segment lost 4 bases and the J segment 1 base; nucleotides outside the gene matches: 7. As DNA, the CDR3 is TGCGCCAGCAGCCGATCGGCGGGGGGGCGCACAGATACGCAGTATTTT. It translates to CASSRSAGGRTDTQYF.

This sequence joins TRBV2 and TRBJ2-1; D is undetermined. The V end lost 8 bases, the J end lost 0 bases, and 11 bases lay between the germline ends. The CDR3 is made up of 14 amino acids. Germline V gene sequence: CDR1 SNHLY, CDR2 FYNNEI. Here the CDR3 reads CASDSAVSYNEQFF. The DNA for the CDR3 is TGTGCCAGCGATTCTGCGGTCTCCTACAATGAGCAGTTCTTC.

V is TRBV3-1 (or the pseudogene TRBV3-2) and J is TRBJ1-2; 7 bases match TRBD1. V shed 0 bases and J 0 bases; nucleotides not matched to a gene: 4. From germline, CDR1 is LGHDT and CDR2 YNNKEL (reference sequence). This CDR3 is built from 16 residues. The CDR3, as DNA: TGTGCCAGCAGCCAAGACCGGGACAGAGCTAACTATGGCTACACCTTC. The encoded protein is CASSQDRDRANYGYTF.

V and J are TRBV6-5 and TRBJ1-1; D is perhaps TRBD1 (6 bases). Between the trimmed V and J ends, which lost 7 bases and 13 bases, there was a span of 22 bases. Germline V gene data show CDR1 as MNHEY and CDR2 as SVGAGI. This CDR3 spans 13 amino acids. CDR3 nucleotides: TGTGCCAGCAAGGGGGACTACCAACTTCCCGATTTCTTT. This codes for CASKGDYQLPDFF.

The J gene is TRBJ2-2, the V gene TRBV2; 12 bases are shared with TRBD2. There are 17 residues in the CDR3. CDR1 is SNHLY and CDR2 is FYNNEI in the germline V gene. Trimming took 1 base from V and 4 from J; bases not matched to a gene: 4. This CDR3 is CASSEGGLAGFTGELFF. Here the CDR3 DNA reads TGTGCCAGCAGTGAAGGGGGACTAGCGGGTTTCACCGGGGAGCTGTTTTTT. Using reference TRBV2 and TRBJ2-2 for the parts outside the CDR3, the full variable domain is EPEVTQTPSHQVTQMGQEVILRCVPISNHLYFYWYRQILGQKVEFLVSFYNNEISEKSEIFDDQFSVERPDGSNFTLKIRSTKLEDSAMYFCASSEGGLAGFTGELFFGEGSRLTVL.

This chain links TRBV27 with TRBJ2-1; TRBD2 matches 7 bases. The CDR3 contains 15 residues. CDR1 is MNHEY and CDR2 is SMNVEV in the germline V gene (reference sequence). The trim removed 5 bases at V and 7 bases at J, leaving 11 bases unmatched. Here the CDR3 reads CASSNDVSGLNEQFF. The CDR3 DNA is TGTGCCAGCAGTAATGATGTTAGCGGGTTGAATGAGCAGTTCTTC.

This clone was recorded once. The chain carries TRBV9 and TRBJ1-2; unclear D gene. Trimming removed 3 bases at V and 0 bases at J, with 18 bases between. Germline loops: CDR1 SGDLS, CDR2 YYNGEE. The CDR3 totals 17 residues. CDR3 nucleotide sequence: TGTGCCAGCAGCGACGGTATGCCCCGGGAACCTAACTATGGCTACACCTTC. This codes for CASSDGMPREPNYGYTF.

This clone has a single count. V and J are TRBV2 and TRBJ1-5; possible D gene TRBD1, 5 bases. CDR3 length: 16 residues. Per the germline V gene, CDR1 is SNHLY and CDR2 is FYNNEI. The V end lost 3 bases, the J end lost 1 base, and 13 bases lay between the germline ends. The chain's CDR3 is CASSEFGGASNQPQHF. The CDR3 nucleotides read TGTGCCAGCAGTGAGTTTGGAGGGGCCAGCAATCAGCCCCAGCATTTT.

This clone has a handful of counts. The CDR3 reads CASSPYDGGETQYF. The CDR3 DNA is TGTGCCAGCAGCCCTTACGACGGGGGGGAGACCCAGTACTTC. V is TRBV3-1 (or the pseudogene TRBV3-2) and J is TRBJ2-5; 7 bases fit TRBD2. J gave up 5 bases and V 4 bases, and 7 bases lay outside the gene matches. Germline V CDR1 and CDR2: LGHDT, YNNKEL (reference sequence). The CDR3 runs to 14 residues.

This chain joins TRBV9 and TRBJ2-7, with D perhaps matching TRBD1 (6 bases). The V end lost 3 bases, the J end lost 6 bases, and 19 bases lay between the germline ends. In germline, CDR1 is SGDLS, CDR2 YYNGEE. The CDR3 totals 15 residues. CDR3 amino acids: CASSGNGGQFSEQYF. The CDR3, as DNA: TGTGCCAGCAGCGGTAACGGCGGACAGTTCTCCGAGCAGTACTTC.

This chain links TRBV12-3 or TRBV12-4 with TRBJ1-1, with a possible D match to TRBD1 (5 bases). The CDR3 spans 13 residues. Trimming left V 3 bases short and J 4 bases short, with 9 bases between. CDR3 sequence: CASSLFQGTEAFF. CDR3 coding DNA: TGTGCCAGCAGTTTGTTTCAGGGCACTGAAGCTTTCTTT.

The chain joins TRBV2 to TRBJ2-5; 12 bases agree with TRBD2. The ends lost 5 bases at V and 2 bases at J; junction bases unmatched: 3. Germline V gene lookup returns CDR1 SNHLY and CDR2 FYNNEI. This CDR3 has 15 residues. CDR3 nucleotides: TGTGCCAGCAGTCCCCTAGCGGGAGGGCAAGAGACCCAGTACTTC. Translation gives CASSPLAGGQETQYF.

The V call is TRBV7-3, the J call TRBJ1-1; no clear D. Germline assignment: CDR1 SGHTA and CDR2 FQGTGA. Trimming took off 1 base at V and 3 bases at J, with 33 bases between the two ends. This CDR3 is built from 22 residues. CDR3 DNA: TGTGCCAGCAGCTTAATCGTTCTTTGGTTTCTCCTTAACTCCCATGTGTACACTGAAGCTTTCTTT. It specifies CASSLIVLWFLLNSHVYTEAFF.

This clone was detected only a few times. The chain joins TRBV2 to TRBJ1-1, with D hard to call. This CDR3 is 14 amino acids long. From germline, CDR1 is SNHLY and CDR2 FYNNEI. Trimming removed 7 bases from V and 0 bases from J, with 12 bases in between. The CDR3 protein is CASTAKEMNTEAFF. Written as DNA, the CDR3 is TGTGCCAGCACCGCTAAGGAGATGAACACTGAAGCTTTCTTT.

This clone was seen a single time. V is TRBV5-1 and J is TRBJ2-5; 9 bases map to TRBD1. The germline gives CDR1 SGHRS, CDR2 YFSETQ. V shed 0 bases, J shed 3 bases, and the junction held 3 bases outside the gene matches. This CDR3 has 15 amino acids. CDR3 sequence (DNA): TGCGCCAGCAGCTTGGCGGGGACAGGGAAAGAGACCCAGTACTTC. Its translation: CASSLAGTGKETQYF.

Written as DNA, the CDR3 is TGCACCAGCAGCCCAGCGGGGTCTTGGAATGAGCAGTTCTTC. Translated, it gives CTSSPAGSWNEQFF. V gene TRBV1 combines with J gene TRBJ2-1; the D call in the table, TRBD2, was not verified against the DNA. TRBV1 is an annotated pseudogene. This CDR3 region has 14 residues.

The chain links TRBV2 to TRBJ1-6; TRBD1 matches at 10 bases. Germline values: CDR1 SNHLY, CDR2 FYNNEI. CDR3 length: 14 amino acids. With V trimmed by 4 bases and J by 9 bases, 3 bases remained unmatched. CDR3 sequence (DNA): TGTGCCAGCAGTGTAGGGACAGGGGTTTCACCCCTCCACTTT. Residues: CASSVGTGVSPLHF. Using reference TRBV2 and TRBJ1-6 for the parts outside the CDR3, the full variable domain is EPEVTQTPSHQVTQMGQEVILRCVPISNHLYFYWYRQILGQKVEFLVSFYNNEISEKSEIFDDQFSVERPDGSNFTLKIRSTKLEDSAMYFCASSVGTGVSPLHFGNGTRLTVT.

The genes are TRBV30 and TRBJ1-1, with D possibly matching TRBD1 (6 bases). The V end was cut by 0 bases, the J end by 4 bases, with 15 bases between. Germline values: CDR1 GTSNPN, CDR2 SVGIG (reference sequence). The CDR3 runs to 15 residues. The CDR3 reads CAWSVEGRGSTEAFF. For the CDR3, the DNA is TGTGCCTGGAGTGTAGAGGGAAGGGGGAGCACTGAAGCTTTCTTT.